The present T cell receptor beta chain was sequenced within a study of Ad26.COV2.S vaccination and SARS-CoV-2 variants (dated by TCRdb to the early 2020s). About the study as a whole: TCRbeta repertoire sequencing was used to assess the specificity and breadth of SARS-CoV-2-reactive T cell receptors after Ad26.COV2.S vaccination. A total of approximately 30 samples were included in the TCR-sequenced set, comprising around 19 Ad26.COV2.S vaccine recipients, 5 placebo recipients and 8 SARS-CoV-2 convalescent individuals. On the study overall, not on this receptor specifically: Substantial breadth of spike-specific CD8+ and CD4+ T cell responses was reported after vaccination. Vaccine and placebo recipients had comparable non-spike TCR breadth, which fits with the vaccine containing only spike. It was noted by the authors that total T cell responses may have been underestimated by the TCR breadth and depth analyses. Compared with placebo recipients, Ad26.COV2.S recipients showed higher spike-specific TCR breadth (P = 0.0014).

TCRbeta CDR3 regions were sequenced with the immunoSEQ Assay. After extraction, genomic DNA underwent amplification by bias-controlled multiplex PCR, followed by high-throughput sequencing. In the paper's pipeline: To quantify the absolute abundance of every unique TCRbeta CDR3 region, sequences were collapsed and filtered. T cell fraction was estimated by normalizing TCRbeta template counts to usable DNA, which was measured by amplifying reference genes present in all nucleated cells. Repertoire TCRs were annotated as SARS-CoV-2-specific when V gene, CDR3 amino acid sequence and J gene were exactly matched to a known reactive TCR set. The reference SARS-CoV-2 TCR set was derived from MIRA and filtered for enrichment in COVID-19-positive ImmuneCODE repertoires, a step that removed public or cross-reactive TCRs. Based on the MIRA antigens, annotated TCRs were further analysed at the level of specific ORF or position within ORF. Depth was the summed frequency of annotated unique rearrangements, while breadth was defined as annotated unique rearrangements over total unique productive rearrangements. Group comparisons of TCR breadth used two-sided Wilcoxon rank-sum tests. Sourced from immuneACCESS, this table was stored by TCRdb with only in-frame sequences that have V and J called. A share of the clones is absent; for the studies checked, an unresolved V gene accounts for under half, and the remainder has no known explanation. V and J calls and clone size are given by that table; D and trimming were obtained from the DNA. A total of roughly 140,000 clones appear in this sample, around 86% of them only once. The ten largest make up 5% of the sample.

The time point label, as the study defines it: individuals recovered from natural SARS-CoV-2 infection. According to the germline V gene (reference sequence), CDR1 reads SEHNR and CDR2 reads FQNEAQ. Counted from cysteine to phenylalanine, this CDR3 has 15 amino acids. Only the CDR3 part of the read is kept: 45 bases, read in frame from the first base. V loses 0 bases, J loses 0 bases, and the germline ends lie 7 bases apart. For this clone: What antigen it recognizes has not been identified. No much larger clone exists at a distance of one base, and base qualities are not known.

The chain was built from TRBV7-9 and TRBJ2-3; the D gene cannot be resolved reliably. This clonotype was sampled from a human donor who had recovered from COVID-19. Specimen: peripheral blood, collected after recovery from COVID-19. At the DNA level, the sequence is TGTGCCAGCAGCTTAGCCGTAGCTAGCACAGATACGCAGTATTTT. It encodes CASSLAVASTDTQYF.